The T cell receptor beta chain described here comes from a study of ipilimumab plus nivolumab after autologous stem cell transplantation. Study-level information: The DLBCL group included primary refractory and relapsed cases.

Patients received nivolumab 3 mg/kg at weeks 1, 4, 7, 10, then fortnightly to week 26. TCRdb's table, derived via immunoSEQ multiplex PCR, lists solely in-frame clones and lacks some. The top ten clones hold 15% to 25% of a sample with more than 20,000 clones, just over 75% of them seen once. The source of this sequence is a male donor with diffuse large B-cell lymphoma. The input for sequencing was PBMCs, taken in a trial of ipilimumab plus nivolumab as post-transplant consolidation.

The CDR3 protein is CASSRGTNTEAFF. In DNA form, the CDR3 reads TGTGCCAGCAGCCGGGGGACGAACACTGAAGCTTTCTTT. The rearrangement joins TRBV7-9 to TRBJ1-1; D perhaps matches TRBD1 (5 bases). The CDR3 runs to 13 residues. Between the trimmed V and J ends, which lost 5 bases and 1 base, there was a span of 8 bases. CDR1 and CDR2 (germline): SEHNR, FQNEAQ (reference sequence). Supplemented by reference TRBV7-9 and TRBJ1-1, the full variable domain reads DTGVSQNPRHKITKRGQNVTFRCDPISEHNRLYWYRQTLGQGPEFLTYFQNEAQLEKSRLLSDRFSAERPKGSFSTLEIQRTEQGDSAMYLCASSRGTNTEAFFGQGTRLTVV.